This TCR beta chain derives from a study of blood T cell dynamics during melanoma immunotherapy. Sequencing used immunoSEQ multiplex PCR; TCRdb keeps in-frame clones, though not all of them. The repertoire holds some 14,000 clones, with roughly 90% as singletons. This CDR3 has 15 amino acids. Germline V lookup: CDR1 MNHNS, CDR2 SASEGT. Trimming removed 4 bases at V and 7 bases at J, with 17 bases between. Documented time point: week 3, after first cycle of checkpoint inhibitor. Study-wide findings and caveats: PBMC repertoires of eventual disease-control patients split at W3 into clonality or diversity gains. Clones driving repertoire changes may be melanoma-specific or general immune activation.

Notes on this clone: The antigen is undetermined.

The gene calls are TRBV6-1 and TRBJ1-5; TRBD1 is a possible D gene (6 bases). This sequence originates from a human donor with melanoma. The input for sequencing was blood, taken from a patient treated with checkpoint blockade. The CDR3 sequence is CASSVGGGGVQPQHF. DNA of the CDR3: TGTGCCAGCAGTGTAGGCGGTGGGGGCGTGCAGCCCCAGCATTTT.